The sequence of this T cell receptor beta chain was determined in a study of T cells expressing NK-cell markers. Study at large: There were seven HCMV-seropositive donors and one seronegative donor among the eight sequenced. Study findings and constraints: About six donors showed dominant NKG2C+ clonotypes comprising roughly 1.0-7.5% of their CD8+ T cells.

TCRdb re-called the 5' RACE reads and gives one entry per CDR3 protein, without DNA. The clone table shows about 150,000 distinct CDR3 sequences, with the ten largest holding 30% to 45%. The CDR3 runs 14 residues. The germline V gene encodes CDR1 SQVTM and CDR2 ANQGSEA. For this clonotype: Its specificity is unknown.

The chain joins TRBV29-1 to TRBJ1-5; TCRdb names TRBD1, which stays unverified in the absence of DNA. The specimen sequenced was blood T cells: a sorted CD56 or NKG2C T cell subset, CD4+ or CD8+ T cells, or bulk PBMC T cells (not recorded which). This clonotype originated in a woman aged 50 to 60 in good health. Here the CDR3 reads CSVESDSPNQPQHF. The full variable domain, with the rest looked up from reference TRBV29-1 and TRBJ1-5, is SAVISQKPSRDICQRGTSLTIQCQVDSQVTMMFWYRQQPGQSLTLIATANQGSEATYESGFVIDKFPISRPNLTFSTLTVSNMSPEDSSIYLCSVESDSPNQPQHFGDGTRLSIL.